This entry concerns a single TCR beta chain. Antigen: not known. The CDR3 sequence is 16 residues long. Trimming took off 3 bases at V and 5 bases at J, with 16 bases between the two ends. Germline CDR1 is KGHSH and CDR2 is LQKENI. The sorted conventional CD4 T cells were gated as CD4+CD127+. Control samples were from healthy, unrelated donors. These data are taken from a study of B cell selection in AIRE deficiency. Repertoires were generated with immunoSEQ multiplex PCR, while TCRdb's copy carries only in-frame clones and drops some. In the table there are around 23,000 clones, around 95% of which are singletons. Overall study findings and caveats: Healthy donors alone shared 30% to 35% of around 3,700 Treg sequences; patients alone 9% to 9.5%. Shared Treg sequences had shorter CDR3s, biased toward rearrangements with few non-templated insertions. In TCRBV usage, CDR3 length and diversity, patient Tconv and Treg cells matched healthy donors.

J is TRBJ2-2 and V is TRBV18; D may be TRBD2 (6 bases). The sequence was obtained from a human donor in good health. Source material: CD4+CD127+ conventional T cells sorted from PBMCs. The CDR3 nucleotides read TGTGCCAGCTCACCTCAGGCCGGGGGAAGGACCGGGGAGCTGTTTTTT. It specifies CASSPQAGGRTGELFF.